Presented here are 23 T cell receptor beta chains from one specimen sequenced in a study of cytomegalovirus exposure and HLA in healthy donors. The repertoire was sequenced with immunoSEQ multiplex PCR; TCRdb's copy has only in-frame clones and lacks some. The sample includes some 290,000 clones, approximately 86% of them seen just once. Sequencing input: PBMCs. These receptors were taken from a man aged 25 to 45 in good health and CMV-seronegative.

The rearrangement uses TRBV5-1 and TRBJ2-5; perhaps TRBD1 as D (6 bases). V dropped 3 bases and J dropped 1 base, with 13 bases sitting between them. CDR1 and CDR2 (germline): SGHRS, YFSETQ. CDR3 length: 15 amino acids. As DNA, the CDR3 is TGCGCCAGCAGCTCGAGTTGGACAGCCCAAGAGACCCAGTACTTC. Protein sequence: CASSSSWTAQETQYF. Using reference TRBV5-1 and TRBJ2-5 for the parts outside the CDR3, the full variable domain is KAGVTQTPRYLIKTRGQQVTLSCSPISGHRSVSWYQQTPGQGLQFLFEYFSETQRNKGNFPGRFSGRQFSNSRSEMNVSTLELGDSALYLCASSSSWTAQETQYFGPGTRLLVL.

This chain links TRBV15 with TRBJ1-2; perhaps TRBD1 as D (6 bases). V gave up 1 base and J gave up 6 bases, with 15 bases separating them. Germline V gene data show CDR1 as LNHNV and CDR2 as YYDKDF (reference sequence). The CDR3 runs 15 residues. The CDR3 DNA follows: TGTGCCACCAGCAGAGCCCAGGGGTTCCATGATGGCTACACCTTC. This codes for CATSRAQGFHDGYTF. The full variable domain, its missing parts supplied by reference TRBV15 and TRBJ1-2, is DAMVIQNPRYQVTQFGKPVTLSCSQTLNHNVMYWYQQKSSQAPKLLFHYYDKDFNNEADTPDNFQSRRPNTSFCFLDIRSPGLGDTAMYLCATSRAQGFHDGYTFGSGTRLTVV.

The V gene is TRBV30, the J gene TRBJ2-7, with D maybe TRBD2 (5 bases). Germline CDR1 GTSNPN, CDR2 SVGIG (reference sequence). V lost 1 base to trimming and J lost 0 bases, with 13 bases between them. This CDR3 region has 15 residues. The CDR3: CAWSEGGRSSYEQYF. The CDR3 region has the DNA TGTGCCTGGAGTGAAGGAGGCAGGAGCTCCTACGAGCAGTACTTC.

The chain carries TRBV11-2 and TRBJ2-3, with D possibly being TRBD1 (6 bases). This CDR3 has 14 residues. Germline CDR1 reads SGHAT; CDR2 reads FQNNGV. V lost 1 base, J lost 3 bases, and 8 bases lay in between. The CDR3 loop is CASSLGRGTDTQYF. In DNA, the CDR3 is TGTGCCAGCAGCTTAGGCAGGGGTACAGATACGCAGTATTTT. Drawing the rest from reference TRBV11-2 and TRBJ2-3, the complete variable domain is EAGVAQSPRYKIIEKRQSVAFWCNPISGHATLYWYQQILGQGPKLLIQFQNNGVVDDSQLPKDRFSAERLKGVDSTLKIQPAKLEDSAVYLCASSLGRGTDTQYFGPGTRLTVL.

The chain is built from TRBV19 and TRBJ2-5, with 11 positions matching TRBD1. The CDR3 totals 16 residues. The ends lost 5 bases at V and 2 bases at J; junction bases unmatched: 7. Germline CDR1 LNHDA, CDR2 SQIVND (reference sequence). The CDR3 loop is CASSQGQGVDQETQYF. The CDR3 DNA follows: TGTGCCAGTAGTCAGGGACAGGGGGTGGATCAAGAGACCCAGTACTTC.

The chain is built from TRBV6-6 and TRBJ1-6; TRBD1 aligns across 7 bases. Germline V gene data show CDR1 as MNHNY and CDR2 as SVGAGI (reference sequence). The CDR3 has 13 amino acids. After removal of 10 bases from V and 7 bases from J, the junction contained 7 bases not matched to a gene. CDR3 nucleotide sequence: TGTGCCACCCAGTGGGACAGAAATTCACCCCTCCACTTT. The encoded protein is CATQWDRNSPLHF.

The rearrangement links TRBV23-1 to TRBJ2-7; 7 bases match TRBD1. TRBV23-1 belongs to the ORF category, with a function that is uncertain. The ends lost 0 bases at V and 3 bases at J; junction bases unmatched: 2. The CDR3 is made up of 14 amino acids. In nucleotides, the CDR3 is TGCGCCAGCAGTCAATCGGGGACAGTCTACGAGCAGTACTTC. Protein: CASSQSGTVYEQYF.

The table lists this clone with a count of one. V and J are TRBV4-1 and TRBJ1-2; the match to TRBD1 covers 8 bases. Trimming removed 2 bases from V and 5 bases from J; junction bases left unmatched: 1. CDR1 and CDR2 from the germline V gene are MGHRA and YSYEKL. The CDR3 length is 13 residues. CDR3 in amino acids: CASSQRTGYGYTF. CDR3 sequence (DNA): TGCGCCAGCAGCCAAAGGACAGGGTATGGCTACACCTTC.

CDR3 bases: TGTGCCTGGAGTTTTTTCGATGGCTACACCTTC. It codes for CAWSFFDGYTF. The genes are TRBV30 and TRBJ1-2; no clear D. CDR3 length equals 11 residues. V gave up 2 bases and J gave up 6 bases, with 7 bases separating them. Germline V CDR1 and CDR2: GTSNPN, SVGIG (reference sequence).

This chain joins TRBV6-1 and TRBJ1-6; 7 bases agree with TRBD1. Germline lookup yields CDR1 MNHNS and CDR2 SASEGT. With V trimmed by 8 bases and J by 14 bases, 6 bases remained unmatched. There are 11 residues in the CDR3. The CDR3 loop reads CASGRGNSLHF. CDR3 DNA sequence: TGTGCCAGCGGCAGGGGGAACTCCCTCCACTTT.

This rearrangement joins TRBV10-1 to TRBJ2-5; the match to TRBD2 covers 7 bases. Germline CDR1 reads WNHNN; CDR2 reads SYGVQD (reference sequence). This CDR3 has 15 amino acids. With 0 bases clipped from V and 4 bases from J, the junction kept 5 bases outside the gene matches. This chain's CDR3 is CASSESGGGRETQYF. DNA of the CDR3: TGCGCCAGCAGTGAGTCCGGGGGAGGGCGAGAGACCCAGTACTTC.

CDR3 bases: TGTGCCAGCAGGACAGGGGGCTCGGATTATCAGCCCCAGCATTTT. The encoded protein is CASRTGGSDYQPQHF. The rearrangement joins TRBV6-5 to TRBJ1-5; 10 bases are shared with TRBD1. J was trimmed by 5 bases and V by 6 bases; bases with no gene match: 7. CDR1 is MNHEY and CDR2 is SVGAGI in the germline V gene. This CDR3 spans 15 amino acids.

The chain joins TRBV12-5 to TRBJ2-7; 8 bases fit TRBD1. This CDR3 contains 13 residues. J lost 3 bases, V lost 7 bases, and 5 bases had no gene match. The germline V gene encodes CDR1 LGHNT and CDR2 FRNRAP. CDR3 amino acids: CASVRTGSYEQYF. For the CDR3, the DNA is TGTGCTAGTGTCCGGACAGGGAGCTACGAGCAGTACTTC.

This rearrangement joins TRBV4-3 to TRBJ1-4, with D hard to call. Germline V CDR1 and CDR2: LGHNA, YSLEER. V was shortened by 0 bases and J by 8 bases, with 7 bases between the two germline ends. This CDR3 is built from 13 residues. CDR3 sequence (DNA): TGCGCCAGCAGCCAAGATCGTAGAGAAAAACTGTTTTTT. It codes for CASSQDRREKLFF.

This chain uses TRBV7-8 with TRBJ2-1; no clear D. With 5 bases removed from V and 0 bases from J, the gap between germline ends came to 14 bases. This CDR3 contains 16 residues. Germline CDR1 reads SGHVS; CDR2 reads FQNEAQ. CDR3 DNA: TGTGCCAGCAGCACGGAGAGGTTAAGCTCCTACAATGAGCAGTTCTTC. It specifies CASSTERLSSYNEQFF.

J is TRBJ1-4 and V is TRBV15; 10 positions match TRBD1. The CDR3 sequence is 16 residues long. The trim removed 5 bases at V and 6 bases at J, leaving 9 bases unmatched. Germline V lookup: CDR1 LNHNV, CDR2 YYDKDF (reference sequence). CDR3 amino acids: CATSGSSGTGDEKLFF. The DNA of the CDR3 is TGTGCCACCAGCGGCTCCTCCGGGACAGGGGATGAAAAACTGTTTTTT. Using reference TRBV15 and TRBJ1-4 for the parts outside the CDR3, the full variable domain is DAMVIQNPRYQVTQFGKPVTLSCSQTLNHNVMYWYQQKSSQAPKLLFHYYDKDFNNEADTPDNFQSRRPNTSFCFLDIRSPGLGDTAMYLCATSGSSGTGDEKLFFGSGTQLSVL.

The V and J genes are TRBV15 and TRBJ2-2; D not certain. Germline loops: CDR1 LNHNV, CDR2 YYDKDF (reference sequence). With 3 bases removed from V and 3 bases from J, the gap between germline ends came to 8 bases. CDR3 length equals 14 residues. The CDR3 DNA is TGTGCCACCAGCAGCGACGGGTACACCGGGGAGCTGTTTTTT. This translates into CATSSDGYTGELFF.

The chain links TRBV19 to TRBJ2-7; TRBD2 matches at 7 bases. J lost 0 bases, V lost 0 bases, and 5 bases had no gene match. The CDR3 sequence is 16 residues long. The germline CDR1 and CDR2 sequences are LNHDA and SQIVND (reference sequence). The CDR3 here is CASSIDWLADSYEQYF. The CDR3, as DNA: TGTGCCAGTAGTATAGATTGGCTAGCGGACTCCTACGAGCAGTACTTC.

The V gene is TRBV27, the J gene TRBJ1-2, with D perhaps matching TRBD1 (6 bases). This CDR3 is built from 13 residues. The germline V gene has CDR1 MNHEY and CDR2 SMNVEV (reference sequence). V lost 4 bases to trimming and J lost 5 bases, with 11 bases between them. CDR3 protein: CASSSLGTYGYTF. Here the CDR3 DNA reads TGTGCCAGCAGTTCGCTAGGGACATATGGCTACACCTTC.

This clone showed up just once. The rearrangement uses TRBV6-5 and TRBJ2-2; 8 nucleotides align to TRBD2. The CDR3 covers 14 residues. The germline V gene has CDR1 MNHEY and CDR2 SVGAGI. The V and J ends lost 8 bases and 6 bases, in that order; junction bases with no gene match: 8. The CDR3, as DNA: TGTGCCAGCTACGGGACTAGGCGTGCCGGGGAGCTGTTTTTT. Protein product: CASYGTRRAGELFF.

The chain combines TRBV5-1 with TRBJ2-5, with 7 positions matching TRBD1. CDR1 is SGHRS, CDR2 YFSETQ, per germline. Trimming removed 0 bases from V and 5 bases from J; junction bases left unmatched: 4. The CDR3 runs 14 residues. The chain's CDR3 is CASSLEGALETQYF. The CDR3 DNA reads TGCGCCAGCAGCTTGGAGGGGGCCTTGGAGACCCAGTACTTC.

The chain is built from TRBV2 and TRBJ2-3, with D unresolved. Trimming removed 6 bases at V and 2 bases at J, with 12 bases between. The germline V gene encodes CDR1 SNHLY and CDR2 FYNNEI. The CDR3 extends over 14 amino acids. This chain's CDR3 is CASRGPVSTDTQYF. The CDR3 nucleotides read TGTGCCAGCAGGGGCCCTGTGTCCACAGATACGCAGTATTTT.

The chain employs TRBV6-5 and TRBJ2-7; 9 nucleotides line up with TRBD1. The V gene end was trimmed by 1 base and the J gene end by 9 bases; junction bases not matched to a gene: 13. The CDR3 is 16 amino acids. Germline loops: CDR1 MNHEY, CDR2 SVGAGI. The CDR3 region is CASSYYHGTGSFGQYF. The CDR3, as DNA: TGTGCCAGCAGTTACTATCATGGGACAGGGAGCTTCGGGCAGTACTTC.